This T cell receptor beta chain derives from a study of cytomegalovirus exposure and HLA in healthy donors (dated by TCRdb to 2016 to 2017). Turning to the overall study: According to a later analysis, the roughly 120 validation repertoires were produced on the same platform as the 680 or so repertoires of the first cohort. The study aimed to test whether cataloging public T cell receptors could reveal signatures of past pathogen exposure. Along with the approximately 700-subject first cohort, a separate validation cohort of over a hundred different subjects was used. To predict cytomegalovirus infection status, the study combined high-throughput TCR immunosequencing, statistical association of individual TCRs with disease status, and machine learning.

A word on this clone: Its recognized antigen is unknown. Base qualities are not at hand, and no much larger clone is one base apart.

Separate from the approximately 730-subject first cohort, the validation cohort of 120 subjects was the group to which the donors belonged. Findings and caveats that apply to the study as a whole: In the study, 164 TCR beta chains were listed as associated with cytomegalovirus. The classifier was reported to diagnose cytomegalovirus status with high specificity and sensitivity in both the original cohort and the validation cohort. Across donors, most TCR sequences were observed very rarely, whereas some public TCRs were present in many individuals. A later analysis lacked HLA typing for the validation cohort, so it scored co-occurrence in that cohort across all 120 or so repertoires. In a later analysis, TCRs clustered in the first cohort were found to also tend to co-occur in the roughly 130 validation repertoires, with over 90% of cluster scores above 0. In vitro tests confirmed that a few of the cytomegalovirus-associated TCR beta chains recognize cytomegalovirus antigens. The authors suggested that the approach could potentially be extended to other disease states and immunological phenotypes.

Preparation of the library involved the immunoSEQ multiplex PCR assay. The authors' analysis ran thus. A statistical classification framework was built for diagnosing cytomegalovirus status from the catalog of TCR beta chain sequences. Here the immuneACCESS table is served through TCRdb, limited to in-frame sequences with V and J called. Missing clones are a known gap in these copies; in checked studies unresolved V genes cover under half, and the rest lacks a known reason. From that table come the V and J calls and clone size; the DNA was used to work out D and trimming. The sample data list about 110,000 clones, and around 85% of these were observed just once. The top ten hold 3% to 3.5% of the sample. The germline ends are 13 bases apart after V is trimmed by 4 bases and J by 0 bases. CDR1 SGDLS and CDR2 YYNGEE were looked up in the germline V gene. Inclusive of the bounding cysteine and phenylalanine, the CDR3 is 16 residues long. Only the CDR3 portion is preserved as DNA: 48 bases, with reading frame beginning at the first base.

The V and J genes are TRBV9 and TRBJ1-4, with the D gene not clear enough to name. Sequencing was performed on PBMCs. The sequence was collected from a woman aged 18-30 years in good health and CMV-seronegative. The nucleotides read TGTGCCAGCAGCCCTACCCCCCTTGCAACTAATGAAAAACTGTTTTTT. Translated, it reads CASSPTPLATNEKLFF. Extended through the reference TRBV9 and TRBJ1-4 proteins, this CDR3 yields the full variable domain: DSGVTQTPKHLITATGQRVTLRCSPRSGDLSVYWYQQSLDQGLQFLIQYYNGEERAKGNILERFSAQQFPDLHSELNLSSLELGDSALYFCASSPTPLATNEKLFFGSGTQLSVL.